This T cell receptor (beta chain) comes out of a study of OX40 agonist ivuxolimab in advanced cancers. Study-level background: The mean age was approximately 60 years, ranging from 23 to 79, with about 87% of participants male.

Here immunoSEQ multiplex PCR was the method, and the copy in TCRdb shows in-frame clones only, minus some. The table has under 30,000 clones, more than 70% seen once. As to this clone: Its antigen is unidentified.

Study results and limitations: Which antigen the expanded peripheral T cells recognized is unknown.

The J segment lost 4 bases and the V segment lost 5 bases, leaving 6 bases of the junction unmatched. The CDR3 covers 14 residues. Per the germline V gene, CDR1 is SGHTA and CDR2 is FQGNSA. The chain has TRBV7-2 and TRBJ2-7, with 9 bases that match TRBD2. This clonotype originated in an adult with an advanced solid tumor such as melanoma, head and neck, liver or kidney cancer. Sequences were derived from CD4+ or CD8+ T cells sorted from blood, sampled in a trial of the OX40 agonist ivuxolimab. This CDR3 is CASSRLAGQYEQYF. The DNA for the CDR3 is TGTGCCAGCAGCCGTCTAGCGGGACAGTACGAGCAGTACTTC.